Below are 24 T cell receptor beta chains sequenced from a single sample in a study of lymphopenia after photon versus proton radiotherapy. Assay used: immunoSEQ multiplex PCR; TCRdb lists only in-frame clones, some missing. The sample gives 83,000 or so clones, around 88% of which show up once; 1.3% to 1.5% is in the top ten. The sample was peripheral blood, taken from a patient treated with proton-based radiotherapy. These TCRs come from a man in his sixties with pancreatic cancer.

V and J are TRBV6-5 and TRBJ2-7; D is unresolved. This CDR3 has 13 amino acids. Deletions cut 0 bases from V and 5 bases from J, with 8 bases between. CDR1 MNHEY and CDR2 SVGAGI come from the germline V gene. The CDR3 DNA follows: TGTGCCAGCAGTTACTCGGATGTGGACGAGCAGTACTTC. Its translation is CASSYSDVDEQYF.

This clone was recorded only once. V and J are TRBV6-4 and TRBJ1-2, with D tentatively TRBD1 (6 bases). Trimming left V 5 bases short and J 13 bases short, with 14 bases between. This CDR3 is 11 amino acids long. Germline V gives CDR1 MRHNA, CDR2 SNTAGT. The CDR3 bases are TGTGCCAGCAGTATTAACAGGGTTAGCACCTTC. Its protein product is CASSINRVSTF.

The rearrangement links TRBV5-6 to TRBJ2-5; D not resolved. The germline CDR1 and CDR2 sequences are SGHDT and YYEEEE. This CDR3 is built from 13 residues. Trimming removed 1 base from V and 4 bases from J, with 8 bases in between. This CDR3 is CASSLSVLETQYF. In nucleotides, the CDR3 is TGTGCCAGCAGCTTGTCTGTTCTAGAGACCCAGTACTTC.

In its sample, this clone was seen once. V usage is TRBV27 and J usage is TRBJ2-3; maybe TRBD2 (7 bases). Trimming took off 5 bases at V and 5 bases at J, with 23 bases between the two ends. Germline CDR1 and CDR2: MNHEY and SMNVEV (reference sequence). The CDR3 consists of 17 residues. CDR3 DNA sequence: TGTGCCAGCAGTCCAAACCTAGGGGGAGGGCCCCTAGATACGCAGTATTTT. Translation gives CASSPNLGGGPLDTQYF.

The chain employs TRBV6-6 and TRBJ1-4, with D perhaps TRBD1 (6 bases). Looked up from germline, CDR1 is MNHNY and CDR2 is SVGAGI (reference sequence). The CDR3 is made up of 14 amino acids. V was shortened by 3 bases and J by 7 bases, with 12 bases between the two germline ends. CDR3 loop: CASSYAGAGEKLFF. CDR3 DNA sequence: TGTGCCAGCAGTTATGCGGGGGCCGGTGAAAAACTGTTTTTT.

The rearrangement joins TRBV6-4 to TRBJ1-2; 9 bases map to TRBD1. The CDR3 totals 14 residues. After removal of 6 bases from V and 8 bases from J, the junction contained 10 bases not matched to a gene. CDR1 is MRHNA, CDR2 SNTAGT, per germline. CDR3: CASSPGQGLEGYTF. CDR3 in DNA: TGTGCCAGCAGCCCCGGACAGGGGTTAGAGGGCTACACCTTC.

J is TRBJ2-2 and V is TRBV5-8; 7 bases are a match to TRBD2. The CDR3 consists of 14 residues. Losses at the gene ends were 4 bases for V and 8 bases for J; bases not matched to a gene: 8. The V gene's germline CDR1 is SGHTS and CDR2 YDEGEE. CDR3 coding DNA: TGTGCCAGCAGCCATAAGGGACTATTGGGGGAGCTGTTTTTT. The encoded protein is CASSHKGLLGELFF. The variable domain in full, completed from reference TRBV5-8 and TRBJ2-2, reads EAGVTQSPTHLIKTRGQQATLRCSPISGHTSVYWYQQALGLGLQFLLWYDEGEERNRGNFPPRFSGRQFPNYSSELNVNALELEDSALYLCASSHKGLLGELFFGEGSRLTVL.

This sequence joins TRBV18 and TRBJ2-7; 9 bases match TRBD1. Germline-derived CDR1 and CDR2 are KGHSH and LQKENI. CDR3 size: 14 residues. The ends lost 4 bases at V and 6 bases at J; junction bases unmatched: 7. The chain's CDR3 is CASSLGTGKGEQYF. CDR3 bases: TGTGCCAGCTCACTTGGGACAGGGAAGGGCGAGCAGTACTTC.

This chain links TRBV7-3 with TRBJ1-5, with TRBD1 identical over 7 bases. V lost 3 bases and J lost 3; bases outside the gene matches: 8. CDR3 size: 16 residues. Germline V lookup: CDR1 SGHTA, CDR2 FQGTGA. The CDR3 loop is CASSFVHGTVNQPQHF. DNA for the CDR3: TGTGCCAGCAGCTTCGTTCACGGGACAGTCAATCAGCCCCAGCATTTT.

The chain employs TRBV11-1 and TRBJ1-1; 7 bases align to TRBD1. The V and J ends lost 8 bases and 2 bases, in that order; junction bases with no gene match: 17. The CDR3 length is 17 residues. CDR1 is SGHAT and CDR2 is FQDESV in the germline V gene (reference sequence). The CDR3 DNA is TGTGCCAGCGGCCAAAAAGGGCGGGGACAGACAAACACTGAAGCTTTCTTT. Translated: CASGQKGRGQTNTEAFF.

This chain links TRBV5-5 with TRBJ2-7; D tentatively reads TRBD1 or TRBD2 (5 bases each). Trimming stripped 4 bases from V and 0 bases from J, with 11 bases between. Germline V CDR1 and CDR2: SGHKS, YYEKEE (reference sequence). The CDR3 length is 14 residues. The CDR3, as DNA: TGTGCCAGCAGCCCGGGACCGCGCTCCTACGAGCAGTACTTC. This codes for CASSPGPRSYEQYF. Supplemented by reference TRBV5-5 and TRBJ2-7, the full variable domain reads DAGVTQSPTHLIKTRGQQVTLRCSPISGHKSVSWYQQVLGQGPQFIFQYYEKEERGRGNFPDRFSARQFPNYSSELNVNALLLGDSALYLCASSPGPRSYEQYFGPGTRLTVT.

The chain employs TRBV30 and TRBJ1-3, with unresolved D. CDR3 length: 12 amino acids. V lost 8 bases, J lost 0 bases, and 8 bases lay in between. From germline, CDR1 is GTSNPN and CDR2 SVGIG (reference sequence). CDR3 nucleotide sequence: TGTGCCGGGCGGAACTCTGGAAACACCATATATTTT. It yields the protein CAGRNSGNTIYF.

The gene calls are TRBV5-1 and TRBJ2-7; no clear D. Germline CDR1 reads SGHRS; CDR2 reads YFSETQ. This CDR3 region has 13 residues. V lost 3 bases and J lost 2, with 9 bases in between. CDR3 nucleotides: TGCGCCAGCAGCTCAGGACGGCCCTACGAGCAGTACTTC. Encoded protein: CASSSGRPYEQYF.

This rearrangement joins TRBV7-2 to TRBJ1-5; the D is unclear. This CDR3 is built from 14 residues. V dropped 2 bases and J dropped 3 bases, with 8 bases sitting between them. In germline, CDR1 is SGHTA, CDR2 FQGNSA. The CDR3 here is CASSLTLANQPQHF. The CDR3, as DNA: TGTGCCAGCAGCTTAACTCTCGCCAATCAGCCCCAGCATTTT. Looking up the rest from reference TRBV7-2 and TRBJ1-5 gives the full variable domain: GAGVSQSPSNKVTEKGKDVELRCDPISGHTALYWYRQSLGQGLEFLIYFQGNSAPDKSGLPSDRFSAERTGGSVSTLTIQRTQQEDSAVYLCASSLTLANQPQHFGDGTRLSIL.

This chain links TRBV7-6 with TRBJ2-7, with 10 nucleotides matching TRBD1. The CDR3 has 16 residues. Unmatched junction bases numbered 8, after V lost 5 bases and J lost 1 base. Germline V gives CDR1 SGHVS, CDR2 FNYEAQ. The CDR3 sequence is CASSQRPGQGSYEQYF. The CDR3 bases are TGTGCCAGCAGCCAAAGGCCGGGACAGGGGTCCTACGAGCAGTACTTC.

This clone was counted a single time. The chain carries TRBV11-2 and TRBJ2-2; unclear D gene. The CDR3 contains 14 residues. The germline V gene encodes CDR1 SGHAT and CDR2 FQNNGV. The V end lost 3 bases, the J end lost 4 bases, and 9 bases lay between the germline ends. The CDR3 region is CASSFRRSTGELFF. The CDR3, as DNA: TGTGCCAGCAGCTTTAGGCGGAGCACCGGGGAGCTGTTTTTT.

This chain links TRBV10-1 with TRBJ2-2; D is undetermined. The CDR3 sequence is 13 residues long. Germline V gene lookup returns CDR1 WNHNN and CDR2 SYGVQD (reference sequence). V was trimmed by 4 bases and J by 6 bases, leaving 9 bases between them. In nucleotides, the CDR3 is TGCGCCAGCAGTGTAAGCCTTCCCGGGGAGCTGTTTTTT. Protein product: CASSVSLPGELFF.

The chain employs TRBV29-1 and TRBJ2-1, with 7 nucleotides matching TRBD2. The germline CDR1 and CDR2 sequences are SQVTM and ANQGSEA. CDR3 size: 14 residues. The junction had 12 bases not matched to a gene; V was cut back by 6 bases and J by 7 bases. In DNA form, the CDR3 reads TGCAGCGTCATTGGGGTTCGCGGGAGTAATGAGCAGTTCTTC. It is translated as CSVIGVRGSNEQFF.

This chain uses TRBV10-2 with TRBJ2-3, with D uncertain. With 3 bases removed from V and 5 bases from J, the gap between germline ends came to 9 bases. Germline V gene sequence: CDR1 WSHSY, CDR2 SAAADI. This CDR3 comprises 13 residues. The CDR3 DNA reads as TGCGCCAGCAGTGACCAATTCGTAGATACGCAGTATTTT. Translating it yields CASSDQFVDTQYF.

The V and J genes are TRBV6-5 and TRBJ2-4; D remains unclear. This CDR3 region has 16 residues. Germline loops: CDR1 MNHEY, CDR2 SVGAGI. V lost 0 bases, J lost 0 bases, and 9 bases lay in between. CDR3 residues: CASSYSSASAKNIQYF. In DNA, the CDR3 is TGTGCCAGCAGTTACTCTTCGGCTTCAGCCAAAAACATTCAGTACTTC.

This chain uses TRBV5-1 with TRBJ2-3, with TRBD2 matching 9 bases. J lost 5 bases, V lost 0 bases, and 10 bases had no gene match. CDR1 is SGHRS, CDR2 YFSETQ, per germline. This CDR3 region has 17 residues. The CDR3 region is CASSLVSGGRVGDTQYF. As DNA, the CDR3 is TGCGCCAGCAGCTTGGTCTCTGGCGGGAGGGTTGGAGATACGCAGTATTTT.

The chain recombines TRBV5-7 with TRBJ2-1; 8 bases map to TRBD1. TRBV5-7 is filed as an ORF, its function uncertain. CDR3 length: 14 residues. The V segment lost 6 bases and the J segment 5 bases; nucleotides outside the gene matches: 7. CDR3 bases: TGTGCCAGCATCGTACAGGGGGAGGACAATGAGCAGTTCTTC. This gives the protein CASIVQGEDNEQFF.

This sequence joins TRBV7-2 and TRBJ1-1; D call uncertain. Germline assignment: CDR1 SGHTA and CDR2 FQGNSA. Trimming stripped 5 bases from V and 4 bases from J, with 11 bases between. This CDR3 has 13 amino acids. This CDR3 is CASSPRLGTEAFF. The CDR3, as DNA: TGTGCCAGCAGCCCCAGACTGGGCACTGAAGCTTTCTTT. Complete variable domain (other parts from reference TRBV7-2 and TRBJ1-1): GAGVSQSPSNKVTEKGKDVELRCDPISGHTALYWYRQSLGQGLEFLIYFQGNSAPDKSGLPSDRFSAERTGGSVSTLTIQRTQQEDSAVYLCASSPRLGTEAFFGQGTRLTVV.

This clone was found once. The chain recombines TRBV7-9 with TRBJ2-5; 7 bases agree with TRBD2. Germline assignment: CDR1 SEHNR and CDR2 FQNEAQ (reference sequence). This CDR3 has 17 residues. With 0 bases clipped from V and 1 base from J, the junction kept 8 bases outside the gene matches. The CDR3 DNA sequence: TGTGCCAGCAGCTTAGCAACCGGGACTATCCTCCAAGAGACCCAGTACTTC. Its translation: CASSLATGTILQETQYF. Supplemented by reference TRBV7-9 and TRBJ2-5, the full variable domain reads DTGVSQNPRHKITKRGQNVTFRCDPISEHNRLYWYRQTLGQGPEFLTYFQNEAQLEKSRLLSDRFSAERPKGSFSTLEIQRTEQGDSAMYLCASSLATGTILQETQYFGPGTRLLVL.